Only a few counts were recorded for the clone carrying this TCR beta chain. Its antigen remains unidentified. The entry originates in a study of cytomegalovirus exposure and HLA in healthy donors. As for the study in general: As an earlier analysis found, some 170 million T cells yielded about 120 million unique TCR beta sequences. Whole-study findings and limits: Presence/absence results assume similar sequencing depth per donor, which may not hold. Cytomegalovirus-associated status was assigned to about 180 TCR beta chains.

Germline V gene lookup returns CDR1 ENHRY and CDR2 SYGVKD. The length of the CDR3 is 14 residues. Trimming at V came to 4 bases and at J to 5 bases, leaving 4 bases not matched to a gene. Primers for the PCR totalled 60 Vbeta and 13 Jbeta. This table comes from immunoSEQ multiplex PCR, and its TCRdb copy is limited to in-frame clones, with some not included. The table shows 120,000 or so clones, with roughly 80% occurring only once. This TCR was sampled from a female donor in good health and CMV-seropositive. The chain links TRBV10-3 to TRBJ1-5; 8 nucleotides match TRBD1. What was sequenced was PBMCs. CDR3 region: CAISAGTGDQPQHF. DNA for the CDR3: TGTGCCATCAGTGCGGGGACAGGAGATCAGCCCCAGCATTTT.